In its sample, the clone carrying this T cell receptor beta chain was seen a few times. Measured with immunoSEQ multiplex PCR; TCRdb has only the in-frame clones, and not every one. This table has hundreds of thousands of clones, around 90% appearing once. Per germline, CDR1 SGHNT and CDR2 YYREEE (reference sequence). Trimming took 5 bases from V and 0 from J, leaving 9 bases between them. This CDR3 has 14 residues. This sample stems from a study of Ad26.COV2.S vaccination and SARS-CoV-2 variants. The treatment denotes: 15 to 20 received Ad26.COV2.S at low or high dose, single or two shots; several received placebo; per-sample allocation not given. Vaccine and placebo recipients were sampled on day 63 after the first injection. Cohort 1b enrolled adults aged 18-55 years in Boston.

The chain links TRBV5-4 to TRBJ1-3; possible D gene TRBD1, 6 bases. This TCR was recovered from a person between 18 and 59 years old who received the Ad26.COV2.S COVID-19 vaccine or a placebo. The starting material was peripheral blood, obtained in a trial of Ad26.COV2.S vaccine versus placebo. The chain's CDR3 is CASSQDSSGNTIYF. DNA for the CDR3: TGTGCCAGCAGTCAGGACAGCTCTGGAAACACCATATATTTT.